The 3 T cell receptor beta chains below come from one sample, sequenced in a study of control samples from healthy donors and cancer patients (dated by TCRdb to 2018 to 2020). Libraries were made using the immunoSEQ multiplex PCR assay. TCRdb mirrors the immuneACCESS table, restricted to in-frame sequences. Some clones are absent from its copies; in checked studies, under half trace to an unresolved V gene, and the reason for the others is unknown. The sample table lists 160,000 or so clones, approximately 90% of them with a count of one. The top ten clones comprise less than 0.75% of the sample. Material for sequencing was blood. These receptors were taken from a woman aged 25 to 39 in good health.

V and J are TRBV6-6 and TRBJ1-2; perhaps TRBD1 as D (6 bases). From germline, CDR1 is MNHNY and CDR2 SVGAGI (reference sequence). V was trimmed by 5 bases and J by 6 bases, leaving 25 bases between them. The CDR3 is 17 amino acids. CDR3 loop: CASSHRGGRQQRDGYTF. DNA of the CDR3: TGTGCCAGCAGTCACCGTGGGGGGCGCCAACAAAGAGATGGCTACACCTTC.

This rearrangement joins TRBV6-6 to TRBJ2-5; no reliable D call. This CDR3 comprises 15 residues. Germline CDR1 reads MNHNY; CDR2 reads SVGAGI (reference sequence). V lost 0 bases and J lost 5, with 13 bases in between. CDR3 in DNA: TGTGCCAGCAGTTACTCGAACACCGACGGGGAGACCCAGTACTTC. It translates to CASSYSNTDGETQYF.

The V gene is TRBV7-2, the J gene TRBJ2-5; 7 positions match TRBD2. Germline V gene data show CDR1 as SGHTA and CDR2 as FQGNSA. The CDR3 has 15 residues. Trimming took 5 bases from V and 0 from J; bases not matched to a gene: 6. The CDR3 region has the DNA TGTGCCAGCAGCCCTCGGCGGGAGAACCAAGAGACCCAGTACTTC. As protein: CASSPRRENQETQYF. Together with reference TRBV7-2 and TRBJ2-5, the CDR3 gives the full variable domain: GAGVSQSPSNKVTEKGKDVELRCDPISGHTALYWYRQSLGQGLEFLIYFQGNSAPDKSGLPSDRFSAERTGGSVSTLTIQRTQQEDSAVYLCASSPRRENQETQYFGPGTRLLVL.